This T cell receptor beta chain was obtained from a study of neoadjuvant anti-PD-1 for oral cavity cancer. Study as a whole: Patients without progression received a fourth nivolumab dose around day 43, then surgical resection on days 50-56.

Profiling relied on immunoSEQ multiplex PCR, and the TCRdb table lists in-frame clones only, not all of them. The data contain 72,000 or so clones, roughly nine tenths of them singletons. As for time point: after neoadjuvant nivolumab, at surgical resection. CDR1 and CDR2 (germline): SGHAT, FQNNGV. The CDR3 is 14 residues long. V shed 1 base, J shed 7 bases, and the junction held 6 bases outside the gene matches. Specimen: PBMCs, collected after nivolumab (anti-PD-1) treatment. The V call is TRBV11-2, the J call TRBJ1-1; 7 positions agree with TRBD1. This sequence was found in a person aged 40 to 85 with oral cavity squamous cell carcinoma. The CDR3 sequence is CASSLVQGGLEAFF. The CDR3 DNA reads as TGTGCCAGCAGCTTAGTTCAGGGGGGTCTTGAAGCTTTCTTT.